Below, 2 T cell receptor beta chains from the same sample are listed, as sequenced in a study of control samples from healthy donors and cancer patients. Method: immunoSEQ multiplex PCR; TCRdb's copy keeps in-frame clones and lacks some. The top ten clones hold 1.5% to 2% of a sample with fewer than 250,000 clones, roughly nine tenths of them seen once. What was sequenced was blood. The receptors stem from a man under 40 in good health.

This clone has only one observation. CDR3 residues: CASSVGGRNTIYF. The DNA of the CDR3 is TGTGCCAGCAGCGTAGGAGGGCGAAACACCATATATTTT. The J gene is TRBJ1-3, the V gene TRBV9; D remains ambiguous. There are 13 residues in the CDR3. The germline V gene encodes CDR1 SGDLS and CDR2 YYNGEE. The V gene lost 0 bases and the J gene lost 5 bases, with 6 bases spanning the gap. Based on the CDR3 plus reference TRBV9 and TRBJ1-3, the full variable domain is DSGVTQTPKHLITATGQRVTLRCSPRSGDLSVYWYQQSLDQGLQFLIQYYNGEERAKGNILERFSAQQFPDLHSELNLSSLELGDSALYFCASSVGGRNTIYFGEGSWLTVV.

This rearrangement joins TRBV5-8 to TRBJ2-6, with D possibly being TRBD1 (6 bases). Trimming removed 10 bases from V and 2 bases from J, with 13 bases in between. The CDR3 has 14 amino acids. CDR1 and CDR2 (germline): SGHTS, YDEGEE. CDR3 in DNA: TGTGCCGGAGCCAGGGGTGCTGGGGCCAACGTCCTGACTTTC. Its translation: CAGARGAGANVLTF.